The rows below give T cell receptor beta chains drawn from one sample of a study of blood T cells in healthy people across ages. From the 5' RACE reads, TCRdb called clonotypes with MiXCR, one entry per CDR3 protein. Of some 560,000 distinct CDR3 sequences in the sample, 27% were seen once. These data were also reused for a study on T cells of mothers and their children.

The sequencing input was blood. These receptor sequences come from a boy aged 2 to 10 in good health. Both conserved end residues are part of each CDR3. Fields, in order: clone size, J gene, D gene, V gene, CDR3 protein, CDR3 DNA. D genes are given only for firm matches. Size is stated for part of the rows, as once, few or many counts, or as a class when the clone is expanded.

abundance: .
j_gene: TRBJ2-5
d_gene: .
v_gene: TRBV7-9
CDR3aa: CASSRSSHRVGETQYF
CDR3nt: TGTGCCAGCAGCCGTTCCTCGCACAGGGTGGGGGAGACCCAGTACTTC

abundance: .
j_gene: TRBJ2-7
d_gene: TRBD2
v_gene: TRBV7-8
CDR3aa: CASRRDYAFYEQYF
CDR3nt: TGTGCCAGCAGACGGGACTACGCTTTTTACGAGCAGTACTTC

abundance: once
j_gene: TRBJ2-3
d_gene: .
v_gene: TRBV12-3/TRBV12-4
CDR3aa: CASSSDRSSTDTQYF
CDR3nt: TGTGCCAGCAGCTCCGACCGTTCTAGCACAGATACGCAGTATTTT

abundance: .
j_gene: TRBJ2-3
d_gene: TRBD2
v_gene: TRBV5-1
CDR3aa: CASSSSSDGGTDTQYF
CDR3nt: TGCGCCAGCAGCTCTTCTTCGGACGGGGGGACAGATACGCAGTATTTT

abundance: .
j_gene: TRBJ1-2
d_gene: TRBD1
v_gene: TRBV6-2/TRBV6-3
CDR3aa: CASGRGHGYTF
CDR3nt: TGTGCCAGCGGCAGGGGGCATGGCTACACCTTC

abundance: few
j_gene: TRBJ2-5
d_gene: TRBD2
v_gene: TRBV5-1
CDR3aa: CASSFREGQETQYF
CDR3nt: TGCGCCAGCAGCTTCCGGGAGGGGCAAGAGACCCAGTACTTC

abundance: .
j_gene: TRBJ2-1
d_gene: .
v_gene: TRBV27
CDR3aa: CASSLTGQYNEQFF
CDR3nt: TGTGCCAGCAGTTTAACCGGACAGTACAATGAGCAGTTCTTC

abundance: .
j_gene: TRBJ2-6
d_gene: .
v_gene: TRBV15
CDR3aa: CATTTFRLTGANVLTF
CDR3nt: TGTGCCACTACGACTTTCAGACTGACTGGGGCCAACGTCCTGACTTTC

abundance: .
j_gene: TRBJ1-5
d_gene: .
v_gene: TRBV6-5
CDR3aa: CASSYSAGDWPQHF
CDR3nt: TGTGCCAGCAGTTACTCAGCCGGGGATTGGCCCCAGCATTTT

abundance: many
j_gene: TRBJ2-6
d_gene: .
v_gene: TRBV6-1
CDR3aa: CASSGPHSGANVLTF
CDR3nt: TGTGCCAGCAGTGGGCCCCATTCTGGGGCCAACGTCCTGACTTTC

abundance: .
j_gene: TRBJ2-1
d_gene: TRBD2
v_gene: TRBV20-1
CDR3aa: CSASRGAGGYNEQFF
CDR3nt: TGCAGTGCCTCTCGGGGAGCGGGAGGGTACAATGAGCAGTTCTTC

abundance: many
j_gene: TRBJ2-1
d_gene: .
v_gene: TRBV5-1
CDR3aa: CASSLALNEQFF
CDR3nt: TGCGCCAGCAGCTTGGCCCTCAATGAGCAGTTCTTC

abundance: few
j_gene: TRBJ1-4
d_gene: .
v_gene: TRBV29-1
CDR3aa: CSVAGQRYEKLFF
CDR3nt: TGCAGCGTTGCCGGGCAGAGATATGAAAAACTGTTTTTT

abundance: .
j_gene: TRBJ2-7
d_gene: .
v_gene: TRBV18
CDR3aa: CASSPQKPDRLKDEQYF
CDR3nt: TGTGCCAGCTCACCCCAAAAACCGGACCGTTTAAAGGACGAGCAGTACTTC

abundance: .
j_gene: TRBJ2-3
d_gene: TRBD2
v_gene: TRBV12-3/TRBV12-4
CDR3aa: CAGSLAYTAGEDTQYF
CDR3nt: TGTGCCGGCAGTTTAGCGTATACAGCGGGAGAAGATACGCAGTATTTT

abundance: few
j_gene: TRBJ2-3
d_gene: TRBD2
v_gene: TRBV29-1
CDR3aa: CSALIAGDSTDTQYF
CDR3nt: TGCAGCGCCCTAATAGCGGGAGACAGCACAGATACACAGTATTTT

abundance: few
j_gene: TRBJ2-7
d_gene: TRBD2
v_gene: TRBV20-1
CDR3aa: CSAHSGGLLADPREQYF
CDR3nt: TGCAGTGCTCACTCTGGGGGTCTTCTAGCGGACCCTCGGGAGCAGTACTTC

abundance: large
j_gene: TRBJ2-7
d_gene: .
v_gene: TRBV5-6
CDR3aa: CASSLASGQPSF
CDR3nt: TGTGCCAGCAGCTTGGCCAGCGGTCAGCCTTCCTTC

abundance: few
j_gene: TRBJ2-7
d_gene: .
v_gene: TRBV7-2
CDR3aa: CASSLRPGREGGLYF
CDR3nt: TGTGCCAGCAGCTTAAGGCCTGGCAGGGAAGGAGGTTTATACTTC

abundance: .
j_gene: TRBJ2-5
d_gene: TRBD2
v_gene: TRBV2
CDR3aa: CASKLALPQETQYF
CDR3nt: TGTGCCAGCAAACTAGCGCTCCCTCAAGAGACCCAGTACTTC

abundance: .
j_gene: TRBJ2-1
d_gene: .
v_gene: TRBV5-1
CDR3aa: CASSPDGLYNEQFF
CDR3nt: TGCGCCAGCAGCCCAGACGGACTTTACAATGAGCAGTTCTTC

abundance: few
j_gene: TRBJ2-2
d_gene: TRBD2
v_gene: TRBV19
CDR3aa: CATRETSGITGELFF
CDR3nt: TGTGCCACAAGGGAGACTAGCGGGATCACCGGGGAGCTGTTTTTT